This TCR beta chain came from a study of beta chain features in type 1 diabetes. The whole isolated RNA underwent reverse transcription, so sequencing captured expressed TCRB transcripts. Approximately 3.5 million reads was the average for naive, central memory and regulatory T cell samples. Sequenced by immunoSEQ multiplex PCR; TCRdb stores in-frame clones only, minus some. The sample lists some 190,000 clones, approximately 8% seen once, with under 0.6% in the top ten. In the case of this clone: What it binds is not known. Other DNA sequences from this sample encode an identical CDR3 as well.

Isolation of CD4+ naive, central memory, regulatory and stem cell-like memory cells was achieved by sorting via CD45RO/CCR7/CD25/CD127/CD95/CD27. V lost 4 bases and J 1 base, leaving 7 bases between the germline ends. The CDR3 has 13 amino acids. Looked up from germline, CDR1 is MDHEN and CDR2 is SYDVKM. The study's findings and limits: Moderate yet significant TCRB CDR3 shortening was seen in Type 1 diabetes patients in all four CD4+ subsets.

The source material was central memory CD4+ T cells from blood. The receptor comes from a man between 18 and 29 years old with type 1 diabetes. The chain joins TRBV28 to TRBJ1-1, with D hard to call. CDR3 residues: CASSSSGNTEAFF. The CDR3 coding sequence is TGTGCCAGCAGTTCCTCAGGGAACACTGAAGCTTTCTTT.